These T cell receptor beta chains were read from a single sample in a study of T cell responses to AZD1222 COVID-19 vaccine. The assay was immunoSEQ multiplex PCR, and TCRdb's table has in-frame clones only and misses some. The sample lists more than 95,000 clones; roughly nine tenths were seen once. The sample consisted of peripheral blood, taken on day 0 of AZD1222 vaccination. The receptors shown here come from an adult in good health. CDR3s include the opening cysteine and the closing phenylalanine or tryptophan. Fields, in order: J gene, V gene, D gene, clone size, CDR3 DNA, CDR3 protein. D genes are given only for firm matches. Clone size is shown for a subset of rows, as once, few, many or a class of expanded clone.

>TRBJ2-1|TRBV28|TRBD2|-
TGTGCCAGCAGTTCTCCGGGACTAGCGAGTAGCTCCTACAATGAGCAGTTCTTC
CASSSPGLASSSYNEQFF
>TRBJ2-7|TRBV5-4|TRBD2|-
TGTGCCAGCAGTTCCGGGGGGGTGAACTACGAGCAGTACTTC
CASSSGGVNYEQYF
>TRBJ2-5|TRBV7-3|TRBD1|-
TGTGCCAGCAGCTTAAGAGGGACAGGGGGCTTGGAGACCCAGTACTTC
CASSLRGTGGLETQYF
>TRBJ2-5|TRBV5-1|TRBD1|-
TGCGCCAGCAGCGGGACAGGGTGGCAAGAGACCCAGTACTTC
CASSGTGWQETQYF
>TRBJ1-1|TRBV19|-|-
TGTGCCAGTAAATGGGACAATATGAACACTGAAGCTTTCTTT
CASKWDNMNTEAFF
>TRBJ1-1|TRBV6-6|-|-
TGTGCCAGCAGTTACGGGCAGGGGAGAACTGAAGCTTTCTTT
CASSYGQGRTEAFF
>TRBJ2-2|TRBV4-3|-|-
TGCGCCAGCAGCCAGGGGTCGTCAAAGGCCGGGGAGCTGTTTTTT
CASSQGSSKAGELFF
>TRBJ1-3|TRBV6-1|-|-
TGTGCCAGCAGTGAAGCGCGGATCCGGAGGGCCAAGAGCTCTGGAAACACCATATATTTT
CASSEARIRRAKSSGNTIYF
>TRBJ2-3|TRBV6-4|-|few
TGTGCCAGCAGTGACAGGGTGGGAGGCACAGATACGCAGTATTTT
CASSDRVGGTDTQYF
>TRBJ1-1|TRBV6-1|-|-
TGTGCCAGCAGTGAAGCCAGGGAATGGGACACTGAAGCTTTCTTT
CASSEAREWDTEAFF
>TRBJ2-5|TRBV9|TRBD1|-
TGTGCCAGCAGCGTAGGGGAGGACAGGGGGGTTAGGGAGACCCAGTACTTC
CASSVGEDRGVRETQYF
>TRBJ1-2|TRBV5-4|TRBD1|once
TGTGCCAGCAGCTTTACAGGGGGAATGGGTGGCTACACCTTC
CASSFTGGMGGYTF
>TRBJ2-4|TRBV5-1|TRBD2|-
TGCGCCAGCAGCTTCGACACCGGGACTACCACGCTACTAGCCAAAAACATTCAGTACTTC
CASSFDTGTTTLLAKNIQYF
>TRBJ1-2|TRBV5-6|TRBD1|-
TGTGCCAGCAGCTTGGGGTATGGGACAGCCTTCTATGGCTACACCTTC
CASSLGYGTAFYGYTF
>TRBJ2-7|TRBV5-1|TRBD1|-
TGCGCCAGCAGCTCCGACAGGGTCCCCTACGAGCAGTACTTC
CASSSDRVPYEQYF
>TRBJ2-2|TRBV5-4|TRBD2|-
TGTGCCAGCAGCCTAGGGACTAGCGGGATTAACACCGGGGAGCTGTTTTTT
CASSLGTSGINTGELFF
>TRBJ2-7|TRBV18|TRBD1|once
TGTGCCAGCTCACCCGACATGGGTTCCGGGACAGGATTATACGAGCAGTACTTC
CASSPDMGSGTGLYEQYF
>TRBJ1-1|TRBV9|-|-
TGTGCCAGCAGCCCCATGGGTCTGAACACTGAAGCTTTCTTT
CASSPMGLNTEAFF
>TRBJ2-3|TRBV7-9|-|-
TGTGCCAGCAGCTCCTGGACGGGTTGGGATACGCAGTATTTT
CASSSWTGWDTQYF
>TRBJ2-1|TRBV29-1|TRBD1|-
TGCAGCGTGGGCTGGACAGGAAATGAGCAGTTCTTC
CSVGWTGNEQFF
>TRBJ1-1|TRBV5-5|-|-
TGTGCCAGCAGCCCCCCCTCAGGCACTGAAGCTTTCTTT
CASSPPSGTEAFF
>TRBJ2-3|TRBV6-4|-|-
TGTGCCAGCAGTGTAGGATCCACAGATACGCAGTATTTT
CASSVGSTDTQYF
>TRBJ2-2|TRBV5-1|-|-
TGCGCCAGCAGACGGGCGGGGGCCGGGACCGGGGAGCTGTTTTTT
CASRRAGAGTGELFF
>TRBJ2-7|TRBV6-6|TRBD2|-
TGTGCCAGCAGTGGGACTAGGGGGTACGAGCAGTACTTC
CASSGTRGYEQYF
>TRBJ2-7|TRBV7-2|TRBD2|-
TGTGCCAGCAGCAATAGCGGGCTTAGCTCCTACGAGCAGTACTTC
CASSNSGLSSYEQYF
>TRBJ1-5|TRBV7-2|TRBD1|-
TGTGCCAGCAGCAGTGGACAGGGGGCTATTAAGCAGCCCCAGCATTTT
CASSSGQGAIKQPQHF
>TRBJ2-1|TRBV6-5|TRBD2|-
TGTGCCAGCAGTTATCTAGCGGGAGAGGTCAATGAGCAGTTCTTC
CASSYLAGEVNEQFF
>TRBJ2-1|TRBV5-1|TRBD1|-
TGCGCCAGCAGCCGCGGGACAGGGATCGACAATGAGCAGTTCTTC
CASSRGTGIDNEQFF
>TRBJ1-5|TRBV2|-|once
TGTGCCAGCAGTGACTCTCACCCGAGCAATCAGCCCCAGCATTTT
CASSDSHPSNQPQHF
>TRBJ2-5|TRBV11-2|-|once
TGTGCCAGCAGCCTCGGGACGGTTCAAGAGACCCAGTACTTC
CASSLGTVQETQYF
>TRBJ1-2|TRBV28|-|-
TGTGCCAGCAGTTTAACGACCCGAAATGGCTACACCTTC
CASSLTTRNGYTF
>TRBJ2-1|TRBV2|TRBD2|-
TGTGCCAGCAGTGAAAGTGGACTAGTCACCAATGAGCAGTTCTTC
CASSESGLVTNEQFF
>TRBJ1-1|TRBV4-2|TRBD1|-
TGTGCCAGCAGCCAAGATTTAGGGACAGGGTCCACTGAAGCTTTCTTT
CASSQDLGTGSTEAFF
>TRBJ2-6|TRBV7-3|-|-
TGTGCCAGCAGCTTAAAGGCGGGACGGGACGAGGCTGGGGCCAACGTCCTGACTTTC
CASSLKAGRDEAGANVLTF
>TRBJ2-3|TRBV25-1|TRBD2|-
TGTGCCAGCAGTCCTGGACTAGCGGGAGGGAGTCACACAGATACGCAGTATTTT
CASSPGLAGGSHTDTQYF
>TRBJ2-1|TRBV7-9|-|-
TGTGCCAGCAGCTTAGTGCTTCTAGCCCCCCGCGAGCAGTTCTTC
CASSLVLLAPREQFF
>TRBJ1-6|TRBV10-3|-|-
TGTGCCATCAGGGGGGGGCCTCCAAATTCACCCCTCCACTTT
CAIRGGPPNSPLHF
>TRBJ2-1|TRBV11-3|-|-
TGTGCCAGCAGCTTAAGGCAGGGTAACAACAATGAGCAGTTCTTC
CASSLRQGNNNEQFF
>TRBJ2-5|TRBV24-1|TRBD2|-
TGTGCCACCAGTGATTCGGCCCAGGGACTAGCGGGAGAGACCCAGTACTTC
CATSDSAQGLAGETQYF
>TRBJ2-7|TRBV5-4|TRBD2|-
TGTGCCAGCAGCTTGCTAGCGGGAGGGTCCTACGAGCAGTACTTC
CASSLLAGGSYEQYF
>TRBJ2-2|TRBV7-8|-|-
TGTGCCAGCAGCCCCCTCGCCCTAGACGGGACGGACACCGGGGAGCTGTTTTTT
CASSPLALDGTDTGELFF
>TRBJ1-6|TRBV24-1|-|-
TGTGCCACCAGTGATGCCTCCTATAATTCACCCCTCCACTTT
CATSDASYNSPLHF
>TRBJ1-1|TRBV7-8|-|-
TGTGCCAGCAGCTCACCGGGACAAACGTTAAGTGAAGCTTTCTTT
CASSSPGQTLSEAFF
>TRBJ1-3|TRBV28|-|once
TGTGCCAGCAGTCCCACGGGCTCTGAACCCGGAAACACCATATATTTT
CASSPTGSEPGNTIYF
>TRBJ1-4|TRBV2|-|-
TGTGCCAGCAGGACAGGTTGGGAGGCTAATGAAAAACTGTTTTTT
CASRTGWEANEKLFF
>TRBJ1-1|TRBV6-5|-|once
TGTGCCAGCAGCCCACAGGAGAACACTGAAGCTTTCTTT
CASSPQENTEAFF
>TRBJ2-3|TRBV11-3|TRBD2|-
TGTGCCAGCAGCACCGGGACTAGCGGTAGCACAGATACGCAGTATTTT
CASSTGTSGSTDTQYF